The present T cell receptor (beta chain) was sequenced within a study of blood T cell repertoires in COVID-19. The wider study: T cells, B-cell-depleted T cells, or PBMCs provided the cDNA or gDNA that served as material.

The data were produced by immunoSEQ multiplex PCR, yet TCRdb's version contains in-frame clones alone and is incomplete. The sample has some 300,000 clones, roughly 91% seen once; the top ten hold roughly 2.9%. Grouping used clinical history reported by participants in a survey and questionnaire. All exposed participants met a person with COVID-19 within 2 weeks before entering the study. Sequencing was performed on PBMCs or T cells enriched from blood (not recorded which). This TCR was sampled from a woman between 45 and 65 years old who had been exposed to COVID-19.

For the CDR3, the DNA is TGTGCCAGCAGTCAAAACAGGGCGGATGGAAACACCATATATTTT. It translates to CASSQNRADGNTIYF. The genes are TRBV28 and TRBJ1-3, with D possibly TRBD1 on 6 matching bases. This CDR3 is built from 15 residues. V lost 5 bases, J lost 3 bases, and 14 bases lay in between. In germline, CDR1 is MDHEN, CDR2 SYDVKM.